This T cell receptor beta chain stems from a study of cytomegalovirus exposure and HLA in healthy donors. Study information: Some 85 million unique TCRs, all from HLA-typed donors, were included in an early release of the data. Overall study results and limits: The study listed 164 cytomegalovirus-associated TCR beta chains. An observed cluster of highly shared sequence variants was recorded as a likely sequencing artifact.

With 60 Vbeta and 13 Jbeta primers, the PCR was carried out. Sequencing used immunoSEQ multiplex PCR; TCRdb keeps in-frame clones, though not all of them. The sample consists of around 130,000 clones, roughly 69% of them appearing once. The V segment lost 5 bases and the J segment 0 bases; nucleotides outside the gene matches: 5. This CDR3 contains 15 residues. Germline CDR1 reads SQVTM; CDR2 reads ANQGSEA. To note about this clone: Antigen unknown.

V usage is TRBV29-1 and J usage is TRBJ1-4; 8 bases align to TRBD1. This clonotype originated in a human donor in good health. The sample consisted of PBMCs. The CDR3 DNA sequence: TGCAGCGTTCGACAGGGGCTATCAACTAATGAAAAACTGTTTTTT. Translating gives CSVRQGLSTNEKLFF.